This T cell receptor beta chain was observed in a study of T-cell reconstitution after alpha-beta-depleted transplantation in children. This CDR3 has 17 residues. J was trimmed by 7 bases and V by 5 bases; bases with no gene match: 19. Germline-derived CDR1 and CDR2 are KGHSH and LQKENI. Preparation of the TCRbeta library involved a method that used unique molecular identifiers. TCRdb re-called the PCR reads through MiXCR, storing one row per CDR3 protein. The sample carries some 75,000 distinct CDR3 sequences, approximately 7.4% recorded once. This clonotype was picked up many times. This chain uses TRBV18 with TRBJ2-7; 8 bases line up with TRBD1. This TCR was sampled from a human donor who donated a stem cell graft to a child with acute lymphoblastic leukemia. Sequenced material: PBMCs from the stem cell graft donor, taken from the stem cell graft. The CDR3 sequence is CASSGPGTGMVDYEQYF. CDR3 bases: TGTGCCAGCTCAGGTCCCGGGACAGGTATGGTTGACTATGAGCAGTACTTC.